The 2 T cell receptor beta chains below all came from one sample that was sequenced in a study of blood T cell repertoires in COVID-19. TCRdb's table, derived via immunoSEQ multiplex PCR, lists solely in-frame clones and lacks some. Found here are about 71,000 clones, around 86% of them singletons; the top ten hold roughly 2%. Input material: peripheral blood. Every receptor here comes from a man younger than 45 with acute or convalescent COVID-19.

This chain connects TRBV4-1 to TRBJ1-5; maybe TRBD1 (5 bases). Per the germline V gene, CDR1 is MGHRA and CDR2 is YSYEKL. The CDR3 is 15 residues long. V lost 0 bases and J 3 bases, leaving 9 bases between the germline ends. The CDR3 region has the DNA TGCGCCAGCAGCCAAGAACAGGAAATCAATCAGCCCCAGCATTTT. Its translation is CASSQEQEINQPQHF.

The chain carries TRBV7-8 and TRBJ1-2, with D possibly being TRBD1 (5 bases). The CDR3 has 13 amino acids. V lost 5 bases and J lost 6, with 13 bases in between. Germline loops: CDR1 SGHVS, CDR2 FQNEAQ. The CDR3, as DNA: TGTGCCAGCAGCATACAGGATTTGGATGGCTACACCTTC. This gives the protein CASSIQDLDGYTF.